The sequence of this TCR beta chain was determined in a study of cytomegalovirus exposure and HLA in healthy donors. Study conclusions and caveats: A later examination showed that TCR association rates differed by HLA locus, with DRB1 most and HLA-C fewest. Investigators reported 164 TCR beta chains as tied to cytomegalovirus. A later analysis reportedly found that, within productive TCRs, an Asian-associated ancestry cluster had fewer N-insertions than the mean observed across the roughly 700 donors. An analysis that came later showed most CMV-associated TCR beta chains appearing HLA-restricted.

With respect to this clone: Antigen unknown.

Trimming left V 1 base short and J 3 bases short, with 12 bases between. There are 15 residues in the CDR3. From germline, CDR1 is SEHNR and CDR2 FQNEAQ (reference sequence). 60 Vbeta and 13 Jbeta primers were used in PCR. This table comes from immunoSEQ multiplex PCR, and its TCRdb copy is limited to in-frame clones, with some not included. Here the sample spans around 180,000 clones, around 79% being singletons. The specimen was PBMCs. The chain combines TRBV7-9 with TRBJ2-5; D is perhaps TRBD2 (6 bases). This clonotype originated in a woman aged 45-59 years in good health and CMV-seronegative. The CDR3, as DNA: TGTGCCAGCAGCTTAGAGGAGGGGCAGGAAGAGACCCAGTACTTC. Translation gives CASSLEEGQEETQYF.